Shown below are 24 T cell receptor beta chains from a single sample sequenced in a study of T cells in women clearing cervical HPV infection. This table comes from immunoSEQ multiplex PCR, and its TCRdb copy is limited to in-frame clones, with some not included. This repertoire includes around 35,000 clones. The specimen was blood buffy coat. The source is a woman aged 18 to 75 with a cervical HPV16 infection that either progressed to CIN3+ or cleared (not recorded which).

Concerning this clone: The CDR3 end is not reached by the read, which stops 3 residues before it; the germline J gene fills it in. The genes are TRBV5-1 and TRBJ2-2; TRBD1 matches 8 bases. From germline, CDR1 is SGHRS and CDR2 YFSETQ. The length of the CDR3 is 14 residues. The CDR3 is CASSLATGVSPLFF. CDR3 DNA (partial): TGCGCCAGCAGCTTGGCGACAGGGGTATCACCG.

On this clone itself: The read ends 3 residues before the CDR3 terminus; that terminus is restored from the germline J gene. V usage is TRBV2 and J usage is TRBJ1-4; 9 nucleotides agree with TRBD1. The length of the CDR3 is 19 residues. CDR1 is SNHLY and CDR2 is FYNNEI in the germline V gene. The sequenced part of the CDR3 DNA is TGTGCCAGCAGAGCCGGGACAGGGACCCATTTCTCTGGGGCCAACGTA. Residues: CASRAGTGTHFSGANV. The entire CDR3 protein is CASRAGTGTHFSGANVLFF.

This clone shows up as medium-sized by frequency. The CDR3 is cut off 3 residues early in the read; its end comes from the germline J gene. The gene calls are TRBV5-4 and TRBJ2-3; 8 bases line up with TRBD1. V was clipped by 4 bases and J by 5 bases; unmatched bases: 6. From germline, CDR1 is SGHNT and CDR2 YYREEE (reference sequence). This CDR3 has 14 residues. Here the CDR3 reads CASSAQGAGDTQYF. The sequenced part of the CDR3 DNA is TGTGCCAGCAGCGCGCAGGGGGCGGGAGATACG.

Note on this clone: The read terminates 3 residues before the CDR3 end, so the remaining end is supplied by the germline J gene. The rearrangement joins TRBV20-1 to TRBJ2-3; 8 bases are shared with TRBD2. The CDR3 spans 15 residues. V dropped 3 bases and J dropped 2; count of bases not matched to a gene: 7. Germline CDR1 is DFQATT and CDR2 is SNEGSKA (reference sequence). The CDR3 loop is CSASSTSAYTDTQYF. CDR3 bases read: TGCAGTGCTAGTTCGACTAGCGCATACACAGATACG.

As regards this clone: The read terminates 3 residues ahead of where the CDR3 ends, so the germline J gene completes it. The chain employs TRBV28 and TRBJ1-6; D is perhaps TRBD1 (5 bases). The CDR3 runs to 17 residues. V was shortened by 7 bases and J by 5 bases, with 21 bases between the two germline ends. Germline V gives CDR1 MDHEN, CDR2 SYDVKM. The CDR3 loop reads CASKTLGQRGDNSPLHF. Incomplete CDR3 DNA: TGTGCCAGCAAAACCCTGGGGCAGAGGGGCGATAATTCACCC.

About this clone itself: The read terminates 3 residues ahead of where the CDR3 ends, so the germline J gene completes it. The rearrangement joins TRBV5-1 to TRBJ2-2; TRBD2 matches at 10 bases. The CDR3 totals 16 residues. V lost 4 bases, J lost 7 bases, and 10 bases stayed unmatched. Germline lookup yields CDR1 SGHRS and CDR2 YFSETQ. The CDR3 DNA, read in part, is TGCGCCAGCAGCAAGAGGGCTAGCGGGAGAAACGGGGAG. Translated: CASSKRASGRNGE. The full CDR3 reads CASSKRASGRNGELFF.

As regards this clone: The CDR3 end falls 3 residues outside the read, so it is completed with the germline J gene. The chain has TRBV7-6 and TRBJ1-1, with a tentative D call TRBD1 (5 bases). Germline V lookup: CDR1 SGHVS, CDR2 FNYEAQ. The CDR3 is 15 amino acids. V dropped 3 bases and J dropped 6 bases, with 17 bases sitting between them. This CDR3 is CASSLGGGAASEAFF. The CDR3 bases that were read are TGTGCCAGCAGCTTGGGTGGAGGGGCCGCTTCTGAA.

As concerns this clone: Coverage ceases 3 residues before the CDR3 finishes, and the germline J gene fills in the end. This chain joins TRBV20-1 and TRBJ1-1, with 7 bases that match TRBD1. Germline lookup yields CDR1 DFQATT and CDR2 SNEGSKA (reference sequence). V lost 3 bases and J lost 5; bases outside the gene matches: 6. The CDR3 is 13 amino acids. The CDR3 DNA, read in part, is TGCAGTGCTAGGCCAGGGGGAATTACTGAA. Its protein is CSARPGGITE. The CDR3 reads in full as CSARPGGITEAFF.

Details on this clone: Read coverage stops 3 residues before the CDR3 terminus; the germline J gene supplies the remainder. The rearrangement uses TRBV18 and TRBJ2-4; possible D gene TRBD1, 6 bases. The CDR3 runs 13 residues. CDR1 KGHSH and CDR2 LQKENI come from the germline V gene. The CDR3 loop is CASSPGQGNGQYF. The CDR3 DNA, read in part, is TGTGCCAGCTCACCAGGCCAGGGGAACGGT.

Comments on this clone: The read ends 3 residues early relative to the CDR3; the germline J gene fills the gap. This chain connects TRBV5-1 to TRBJ1-5, with 7 bases identical to TRBD1. Germline V CDR1 and CDR2: SGHRS, YFSETQ. The V and J ends lost 1 base and 5 bases, in that order; junction bases with no gene match: 3. The CDR3 loop spans 14 amino acids. CDR3 in amino acids: CASSLTGADQPQHF. CDR3 DNA (partial): TGCGCCAGCAGCTTGACAGGGGCGGATCAGCCC.

A remark on this clone: The read ends 3 residues shy of where the CDR3 ends; the end is completed using the germline J gene. V gene TRBV2 combines with J gene TRBJ1-1, with D tentatively TRBD1 (5 bases). Per germline, CDR1 SNHLY and CDR2 FYNNEI. This CDR3 comprises 17 residues. The sequenced CDR3 bases are TGTGCCAGCAGTGAAGGAATGGGACTAGGGTCGGTAGAGACA. This encodes CASSEGMGLGSVET. The entire CDR3 reads CASSEGMGLGSVETAFF.

A remark on this clone: The CDR3 is cut off 3 residues early in the read; its end comes from the germline J gene. The chain carries TRBV18 and TRBJ1-1; 7 bases are shared with TRBD1. The CDR3 extends over 15 amino acids. The germline CDR1 and CDR2 sequences are KGHSH and LQKENI. CDR3 amino acids: CASSPPVDRVDGAFF. The CDR3 DNA, read in part, is TGTGCCAGCTCACCACCTGTAGACAGGGTGGATGGA.

Turning to this clone: The read terminates 3 residues before the CDR3 end, so the remaining end is supplied by the germline J gene. This chain uses TRBV6-2 or TRBV6-3 with TRBJ2-5, with D unclear. V was pared by 7 bases and J by 5 bases, with 8 bases between. The CDR3 has 11 residues. CDR1 is MNHEY, CDR2 SVGEGT, per germline. This CDR3 is CASILGETQYF. CDR3 DNA, as far as it was read: TGTGCCAGCATACTCGGGGAGACC.

In the case of this clone: With the read ending 3 residues before the CDR3 end, the germline J gene is used to fill in that end. The chain employs TRBV6-1 and TRBJ2-7; the D is unclear. Deletions cut 1 base from V and 2 bases from J, with 12 bases between. The CDR3 extends over 15 amino acids. CDR1 MNHNS and CDR2 SASEGT come from the germline V gene. The CDR3 bases that were read are TGTGCCAGCAGTGAAGGCATCGCGGCTCCCTACGAG. Its translation is CASSEGIAAPYE. The whole CDR3 sequence is CASSEGIAAPYEQYF.

The CDR3 bases that were read are TGTGCCAGCAGCTTAGGACTAGCGGGTGGGCGAGACACAGATACG. It translates to CASSLGLAGGRDTDT. In full, the CDR3 is CASSLGLAGGRDTDTQYF. The V gene is TRBV7-8, the J gene TRBJ2-3; 10 nucleotides line up with TRBD2. The read is 3 residues too short to cover the CDR3 end, so that end is filled in from the germline J gene. This CDR3 is built from 18 residues. The J segment lost 2 bases and the V segment lost 1 base, leaving 9 bases of the junction unmatched. The V gene's germline CDR1 is SGHVS and CDR2 FQNEAQ.

Of note for this clone: The read finishes 3 residues shy of the CDR3 end, and the germline J gene is used to complete it. The gene calls are TRBV19 and TRBJ1-6; possibly TRBD1 for D (5 bases). The CDR3 sequence is 14 residues long. Per germline, CDR1 LNHDA and CDR2 SQIVND (reference sequence). Trimming removed 7 bases from V and 7 bases from J, with 14 bases in between. This CDR3 is CASKRQGDNSPLHF. CDR3 bases read: TGTGCCAGTAAGAGGCAGGGAGACAATTCACCC.

In regard to this clone: The CDR3 is cut off 3 residues early in the read; its end comes from the germline J gene. The gene calls are TRBV30 and TRBJ1-2, with a tentative D call TRBD1 (6 bases). The CDR3 consists of 16 residues. In germline, CDR1 is GTSNPN, CDR2 SVGIG (reference sequence). The CDR3 here is CAWSVRLRTAPYDYTF. The part of the CDR3 DNA that was read is TGTGCCTGGAGTGTAAGACTCCGGACAGCGCCCTACGAC.

As concerns this clone: The CDR3 extends 3 residues past the end of the read, so its final part is completed from the germline J gene. The chain couples TRBV7-9 to TRBJ1-2; 11 bases are shared with TRBD1. The length of the CDR3 is 13 residues. Germline CDR1 is SEHNR and CDR2 is FQNEAQ (reference sequence). The sequenced part of the CDR3 DNA is TGTGCCAGCACCGATTGGGGACAGGGGGAC. Translating gives CASTDWGQGD. The entire CDR3 protein is CASTDWGQGDYTF.

Of note for this clone: The read falls 3 residues short of the CDR3 end, and the missing part is taken from the germline J gene. Other DNA variants within this sample encode the same CDR3. The rearrangement links TRBV19 to TRBJ1-3, with D unresolved. Germline V gene lookup returns CDR1 LNHDA and CDR2 SQIVND (reference sequence). V was clipped by 5 bases and J by 1 base, with 9 bases between them. The CDR3 runs 14 residues. Here the CDR3 reads CASSEGESGNTIYF. Partial CDR3 DNA: TGTGCCAGTAGTGAGGGCGAGTCTGGAAACACC.

About this clone: Read data end 3 residues before the CDR3 end; the end is taken from the germline J gene. The chain combines TRBV12-3 or TRBV12-4 with TRBJ2-7, with TRBD2 as a possible D gene (5 bases). The CDR3 covers 14 residues. V was trimmed by 6 bases and J by 1 base, leaving 13 bases between them. This CDR3 is CASRWSGASYEQYF. Partial CDR3 DNA: TGTGCCAGCAGGTGGAGCGGCGCATCCTACGAG.

Comment on this clone: The observed sequence ends 3 residues before the CDR3 terminus, with the missing tail filled in from the germline J gene. This chain joins TRBV28 and TRBJ2-2; 10 nucleotides align to TRBD1. The CDR3 has 17 amino acids. The trim removed 6 bases at V and 0 bases at J, leaving 7 bases unmatched. CDR1 and CDR2 from the germline V gene are MDHEN and SYDVKM. Incomplete CDR3 DNA: TGTGCCAGCAGAAACCGACAGGGGGCGGCGAACACCGGGGAG. It translates to CASRNRQGAANTGE. The entire CDR3 is CASRNRQGAANTGELFF.

In regard to this clone: The read ends 3 residues before the CDR3 terminus; that terminus is restored from the germline J gene. Within the sample, other DNA sequences also encode this same CDR3. J is TRBJ2-7 and V is TRBV18, with 7 bases fitting TRBD1. V lost 5 bases to trimming and J lost 3 bases; unmatched junction nucleotides: 4. The CDR3 extends over 13 amino acids. Germline V gene sequence: CDR1 KGHSH, CDR2 LQKENI. CDR3 in amino acids: CASSAGTDYEQYF. CDR3 DNA, as far as it was read: TGTGCCAGCTCAGCCGGGACAGACTACGAG.

This clone is deemed medium-sized by its frequency. The read terminates 3 residues ahead of where the CDR3 ends, so the germline J gene completes it. The rearrangement links TRBV2 to TRBJ2-4; tentatively, D is TRBD2 (5 bases). The CDR3 loop spans 16 amino acids. Germline loops: CDR1 SNHLY, CDR2 FYNNEI. V dropped 2 bases and J dropped 0 bases, with 11 bases sitting between them. The CDR3: CASSERGREAKNIQYF. CDR3 DNA (partial): TGTGCCAGCAGTGAACGGGGAAGAGAAGCCAAAAACATT.

About this clone: With the read ending 3 residues before the CDR3 end, the germline J gene is used to fill in that end. The V call is TRBV5-6, the J call TRBJ1-1; 8 bases match TRBD1. The CDR3 totals 15 residues. Germline CDR1 SGHDT, CDR2 YYEEEE. J lost 4 bases, V lost 6 bases, and 11 bases had no gene match. CDR3 residues: CASTPAGGLGTEAFF. CDR3 DNA, as far as it was read: TGTGCCAGCACCCCCGCAGGGGGCTTAGGCACTGAA.